This note documents a single T cell receptor (beta chain) sequence. This record comes from a study of control samples from healthy donors and cancer patients. Libraries were prepared by immunoSEQ multiplex PCR; TCRdb keeps only in-frame clonotypes and omits some of them. Of 130,000 to 150,000 clones in the sample, roughly 92% were seen once. The sample was blood. This clonotype originated in a man younger than 45 in good health.

CDR3 in amino acids: CASSPTGVLNTEAFF. Written as DNA, the CDR3 is TGTGCCAGCAGTCCAACAGGGGTCTTGAACACTGAAGCTTTCTTT. The V gene is TRBV5-4, the J gene TRBJ1-1; 7 bases fit TRBD1. This CDR3 contains 15 residues. Trimming took 5 bases from V and 0 from J; bases not matched to a gene: 7. Germline V lookup: CDR1 SGHNT, CDR2 YYREEE (reference sequence).